Below, 9 T cell receptor beta chains from the same sample are listed, as sequenced in a study of T cells in Graves' hyperthyroidism and ophthalmopathy. The investigators amplified TCR beta CDR3 regions from RNA transcripts. The TCR CDR3 was amplified in a first-round RT-PCR using the HTBI primer set. TCRdb called the multiplex PCR reads again in MiXCR, with one record for every CDR3 protein. The sample lists fewer than 900,000 distinct CDR3 sequences; about a sixth were seen once. The sequenced material came from blood. These receptors came from a man between 18 and 29 years old with Graves' hyperthyroidism.

This clonotype has just a few counts. V and J are TRBV6-5 and TRBJ1-2; D not resolved. The CDR3 length is 13 residues. V shed 2 bases and J shed 4 bases, with 8 bases lying between them. In germline, CDR1 is MNHEY, CDR2 SVGAGI. The CDR3 DNA is TGTGCCAGCAGTTACGAGGGAACCTATGGCTACACCTTC. Residues: CASSYEGTYGYTF.

The table lists this clonotype with a few counts. The chain uses TRBV4-1 and TRBJ2-1; TRBD2 matches at 10 bases. The CDR3 is 15 amino acids. V shed 1 base, J shed 9 bases, and the junction held 6 bases outside the gene matches. CDR1 MGHRA and CDR2 YSYEKL come from the germline V gene. As DNA, the CDR3 is TGCGCCAGCAGCCAAGTAACTAGCGGGACGGGTGAGCAGTTCTTC. This sequence encodes CASSQVTSGTGEQFF.

This clonotype was picked up many times. The V gene is TRBV9, the J gene TRBJ2-3; TRBD2 matches at 7 bases. Trimming removed 0 bases from V and 0 bases from J; junction bases left unmatched: 4. The germline gives CDR1 SGDLS, CDR2 YYNGEE. The CDR3 covers 16 residues. CDR3 sequence reads: CASSVVGGSSTDTQYF. CDR3 DNA: TGTGCCAGCAGCGTAGTTGGCGGGAGCAGCACAGATACGCAGTATTTT. The complete variable domain, with remaining parts taken from reference TRBV9 and TRBJ2-3, reads DSGVTQTPKHLITATGQRVTLRCSPRSGDLSVYWYQQSLDQGLQFLIQYYNGEERAKGNILERFSAQQFPDLHSELNLSSLELGDSALYFCASSVVGGSSTDTQYFGPGTRLTVL.

The rearrangement uses TRBV6-1 and TRBJ2-2; tentative D call: TRBD1 (6 bases). Germline V gene sequence: CDR1 MNHNS, CDR2 SASEGT. V was clipped by 11 bases and J by 0 bases, with 16 bases between them. This CDR3 comprises 15 residues. The CDR3 nucleotides are TGTGCCCTAAGGACAGCCGGGACGAACACCGGGGAGCTGTTTTTT. It encodes CALRTAGTNTGELFF.

This clonotype was picked up many times. The chain uses TRBV11-2 and TRBJ2-1; 8 nucleotides align to TRBD1. Germline V gene data show CDR1 as SGHAT and CDR2 as FQNNGV. With V trimmed by 5 bases and J by 4 bases, 4 bases remained unmatched. This CDR3 is built from 14 residues. CDR3 region: CASSTRTGYNEQFF. CDR3 bases: TGTGCCAGCAGCACCCGGACAGGGTACAATGAGCAGTTCTTC. Using reference TRBV11-2 and TRBJ2-1 for the parts outside the CDR3, the full variable domain is EAGVAQSPRYKIIEKRQSVAFWCNPISGHATLYWYQQILGQGPKLLIQFQNNGVVDDSQLPKDRFSAERLKGVDSTLKIQPAKLEDSAVYLCASSTRTGYNEQFFGPGTRLTVL.

The J gene is TRBJ2-1, the V gene TRBV20-1, with 11 bases matching TRBD2. The junction had 12 bases not matched to a gene; V was cut back by 6 bases and J by 8 bases. The CDR3 length is 15 residues. In germline, CDR1 is DFQATT, CDR2 SNEGSKA (reference sequence). The CDR3, as DNA: TGCAGTGCACTAGCCCCGGGACTAGCGGTGGATGAGCAGTTCTTC. Translated, it gives CSALAPGLAVDEQFF.

This clonotype was detected ten times or more. J is TRBJ1-5 and V is TRBV24-1, with a possible D match to TRBD1 (5 bases). The V end was cut by 3 bases, the J end by 8 bases, with 10 bases between. The CDR3 loop spans 13 amino acids. Germline V CDR1 and CDR2: KGHDR, SFDVKD. The CDR3 DNA reads as TGTGCCACCAGTGATCGTTGGGGGAAGCCCCAGCATTTT. Amino acids: CATSDRWGKPQHF.

This clonotype was picked up a small number of times. The chain uses TRBV2 and TRBJ1-5; perhaps TRBD1 as D (5 bases). Looked up from germline, CDR1 is SNHLY and CDR2 is FYNNEI. This CDR3 is built from 14 residues. Trimming left V 8 bases short and J 5 bases short, with 16 bases between. Here the CDR3 DNA reads TGTGCCAGCGGGGCATCTGACGGCGATCAGCCCCAGCATTTT. Protein: CASGASDGDQPQHF. Complete variable domain (other parts from reference TRBV2 and TRBJ1-5): EPEVTQTPSHQVTQMGQEVILRCVPISNHLYFYWYRQILGQKVEFLVSFYNNEISEKSEIFDDQFSVERPDGSNFTLKIRSTKLEDSAMYFCASGASDGDQPQHFGDGTRLSIL.

J is TRBJ2-6 and V is TRBV25-1; 7 bases line up with TRBD2. Germline loops: CDR1 MGHDK, CDR2 SYGVNS. This CDR3 is built from 17 residues. The J segment lost 8 bases and the V segment lost 5 bases, leaving 15 bases of the junction unmatched. The CDR3 DNA reads TGTGCCAGCAGTTCAGCTTGGGGAGGGGAAGGGTCCAACGTCCTGACTTTC. Translation gives CASSSAWGGEGSNVLTF.